This T cell receptor beta chain originates from a study of blood T cell repertoires in COVID-19. About the study: Acute and convalescent COVID-19 samples came from the United States, Italy and Spain. Sources were T cells, B-cell-depleted T cells, or PBMCs; the material itself was cDNA or gDNA.

Seattle enrolled patients during active infection and tracked them longitudinally. As handled by the study authors: By means of reference gene primer amplification, nucleated cell counts were estimated. Repertoires were generated with immunoSEQ multiplex PCR, while TCRdb's copy carries only in-frame clones and drops some. Clone size and the V and J calls come from that table; the DNA yielded D and trimming. The sample carries around 300,000 clones, approximately 87% recorded once. The CDR3 runs to 12 residues. V dropped 5 bases and J dropped 8 bases, with 12 bases sitting between them. CDR1 and CDR2 (germline): MNHNY, SVGAGI (reference sequence). This clone was observed a few times.

The sequencing sample was made of peripheral blood. The sequence derives from a woman in her 30s with COVID-19, enrolled during active disease. The V and J genes are TRBV6-6 and TRBJ1-2; tentative D call: TRBD1 (6 bases). Written as DNA, the CDR3 is TGTGCCAGCAGTGCCTACAGGGAGGGCTACACCTTC. Encoded protein: CASSAYREGYTF.